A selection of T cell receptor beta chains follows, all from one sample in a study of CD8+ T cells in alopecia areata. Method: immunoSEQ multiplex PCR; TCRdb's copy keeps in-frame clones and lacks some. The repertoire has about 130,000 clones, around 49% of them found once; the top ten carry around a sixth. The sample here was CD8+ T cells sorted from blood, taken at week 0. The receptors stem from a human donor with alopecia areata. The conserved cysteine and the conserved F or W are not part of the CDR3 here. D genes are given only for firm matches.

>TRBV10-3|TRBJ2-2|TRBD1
AISGTGNTGELF
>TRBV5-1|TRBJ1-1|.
ASSFRVNTEAF
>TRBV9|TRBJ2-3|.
ASSVEGRLGTDTQY
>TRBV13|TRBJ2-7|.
ASSPSLYRRYEQY
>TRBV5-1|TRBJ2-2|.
ASSFSRRSGAGELF
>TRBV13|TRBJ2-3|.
ASSLARRGSTDTQY
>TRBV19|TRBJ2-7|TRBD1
ASSMGQETSYEQY
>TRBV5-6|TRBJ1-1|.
ASSLQGMNTEAF
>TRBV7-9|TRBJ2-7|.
ASSLAQAEQY
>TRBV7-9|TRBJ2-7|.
ASSLAQESYEQY